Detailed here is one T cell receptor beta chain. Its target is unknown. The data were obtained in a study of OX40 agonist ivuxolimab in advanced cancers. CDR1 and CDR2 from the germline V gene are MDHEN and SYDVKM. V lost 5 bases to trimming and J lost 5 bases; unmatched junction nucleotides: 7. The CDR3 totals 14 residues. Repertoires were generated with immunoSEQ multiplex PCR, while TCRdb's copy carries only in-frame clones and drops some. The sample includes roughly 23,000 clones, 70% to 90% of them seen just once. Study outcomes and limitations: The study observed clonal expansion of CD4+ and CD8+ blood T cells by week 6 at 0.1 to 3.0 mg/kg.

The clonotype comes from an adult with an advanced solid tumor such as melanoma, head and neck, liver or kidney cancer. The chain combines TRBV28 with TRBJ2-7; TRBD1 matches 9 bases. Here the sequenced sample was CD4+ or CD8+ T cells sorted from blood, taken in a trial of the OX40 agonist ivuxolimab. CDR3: CASSPGTGPHEQYF. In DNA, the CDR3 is TGTGCCAGCAGTCCTGGGACAGGGCCCCACGAGCAGTACTTC.